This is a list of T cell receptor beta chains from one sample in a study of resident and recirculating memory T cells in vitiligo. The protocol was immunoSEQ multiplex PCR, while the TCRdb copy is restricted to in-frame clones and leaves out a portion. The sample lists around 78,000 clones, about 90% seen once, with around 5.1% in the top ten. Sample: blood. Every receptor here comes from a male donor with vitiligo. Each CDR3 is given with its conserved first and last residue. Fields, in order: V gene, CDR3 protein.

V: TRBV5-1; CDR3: CASSLQGTSNEKLFF
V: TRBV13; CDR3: CASSPRGGNTDTQYF
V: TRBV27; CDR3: CASSLGSSGSYNEQFF
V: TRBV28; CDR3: CASRGGRAYNEQFF
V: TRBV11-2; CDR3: CASSSERRGAAFF
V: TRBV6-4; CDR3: CASSDSRRAELFF
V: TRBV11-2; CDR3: CASSLLAGYTQYF
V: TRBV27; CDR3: CASSLTGVRTDTQYF
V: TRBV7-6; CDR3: CASSFRAGANEKLFF
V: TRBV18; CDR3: CASSPGAGDYGYTF
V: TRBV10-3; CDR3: CAISESHRTVGETQYF
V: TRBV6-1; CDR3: CASSEGGKGRDYGYTF
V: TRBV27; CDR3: CASSPRTGPRAYEQYF
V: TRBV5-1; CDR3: CASSVGELYSYNEQFF
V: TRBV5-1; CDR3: CASSLSGVITYNEQFF
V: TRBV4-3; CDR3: CASSLGQGDPYEQYF
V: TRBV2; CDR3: CASSLLADTQYF
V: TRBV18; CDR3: CASSAGGNTEAFF
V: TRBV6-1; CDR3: CASSEADSHSGNTIYF
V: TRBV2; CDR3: CASSDRVGFYEQYF
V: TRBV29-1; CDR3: CSVELGKFSTEAFF
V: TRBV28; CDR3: CASSFAGGSRETQYF